These 5 T cell receptor beta chains originate from one sample sequenced in a study of early T cells in non-severe SARS-CoV-2 infection. TCRdb itself ran the 5' RACE reads through MiXCR, one entry per CDR3 protein. This table holds roughly 60,000 distinct CDR3 sequences, around 5.6% found once. Sequenced: whole blood. Receptors originate from an adult who was a healthcare worker with PCR-confirmed SARS-CoV-2 infection or an uninfected control (not recorded which).

The CDR3 sequence: CASSEGQGKVGELFF. DNA of the CDR3: TGTGCCAGCAGCGAGGGACAGGGAAAGGTCGGGGAGCTGTTTTTT. This chain connects TRBV6-6 to TRBJ2-2, with 9 nucleotides matching TRBD1. V was pared by 6 bases and J by 7 bases, with 9 bases of the junction left unmatched. Germline CDR1 and CDR2: MNHNY and SVGAGI (reference sequence). The CDR3 runs to 15 residues.

This clonotype was seen a handful of times. A clone one base away is much larger, so this may be a read error. V gene TRBV12-3 or TRBV12-4 combines with J gene TRBJ1-4, with D tentatively TRBD1 (6 bases). The CDR3 extends over 13 amino acids. Trimming cost V 6 bases and J 11 bases, with 16 bases left between them. The CDR3 region is CASSRREGVKLFF. CDR3 sequence (DNA): TGTGCCAGCAGCCGCCGGGAGGGGGTGAAACTGTTTTTT.

In this sample, this clonotype turned up many times. The chain combines TRBV4-1 with TRBJ1-2, with 7 bases aligning to TRBD1. This CDR3 spans 16 amino acids. Germline V gene data show CDR1 as MGHRA and CDR2 as YSYEKL. V gave up 3 bases and J gave up 5 bases; unmatched junction bases: 12. For the CDR3, the DNA is TGCGCCAGCAGCCAGATAATCAGGGGGTCTTTTTATGGCTACACCTTC. Its translation: CASSQIIRGSFYGYTF.

The gene calls are TRBV7-2 and TRBJ2-7; D gene uncertain. Germline CDR1 SGHTA, CDR2 FQGNSA. CDR3 size: 14 residues. Trimming removed 5 bases from V and 0 bases from J, with 11 bases in between. In DNA, the CDR3 is TGTGCCAGCAGCCGGCAACTCAGCTCCTACGAGCAGTACTTC. Translating it yields CASSRQLSSYEQYF. The complete variable domain, with remaining parts taken from reference TRBV7-2 and TRBJ2-7, reads GAGVSQSPSNKVTEKGKDVELRCDPISGHTALYWYRQSLGQGLEFLIYFQGNSAPDKSGLPSDRFSAERTGGSVSTLTIQRTQQEDSAVYLCASSRQLSSYEQYFGPGTRLTVT.

In this sample, this clonotype turned up a few times. Without the conserved terminal phenylalanine or tryptophan, this CDR3 likely stems from a read error. The chain employs TRBV7-6 and TRBJ2-1, with unresolved D. CDR1 is SGHVS, CDR2 FNYEAQ, per germline. V shed 1 base and J shed 7 bases, with 2 bases lying between them. The CDR3 spans 11 residues. In DNA form, the CDR3 reads TGTGCCAGCAGCTTAGATAATGAGCAGTTCTCC. It is translated as CASSLDNEQFS.